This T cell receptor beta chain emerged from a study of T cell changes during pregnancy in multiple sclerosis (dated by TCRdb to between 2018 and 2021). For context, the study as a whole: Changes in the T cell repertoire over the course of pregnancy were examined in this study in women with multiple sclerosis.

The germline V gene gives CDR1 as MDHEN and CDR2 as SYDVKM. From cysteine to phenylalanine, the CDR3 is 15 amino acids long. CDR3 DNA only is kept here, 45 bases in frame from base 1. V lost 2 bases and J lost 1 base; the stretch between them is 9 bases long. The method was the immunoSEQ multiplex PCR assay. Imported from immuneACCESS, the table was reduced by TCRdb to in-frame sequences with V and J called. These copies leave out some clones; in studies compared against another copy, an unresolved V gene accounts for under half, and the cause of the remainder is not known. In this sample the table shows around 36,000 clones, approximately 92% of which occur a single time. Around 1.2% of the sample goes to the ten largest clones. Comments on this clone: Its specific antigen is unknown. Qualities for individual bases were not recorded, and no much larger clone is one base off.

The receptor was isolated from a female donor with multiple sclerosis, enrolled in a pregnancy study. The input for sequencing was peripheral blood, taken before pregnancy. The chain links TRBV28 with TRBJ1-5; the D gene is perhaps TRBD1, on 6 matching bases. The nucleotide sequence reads TGTGCCAGCAGTTTAATGCAGGGGAGCAATCAGCCCCAGCATTTT. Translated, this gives CASSLMQGSNQPQHF.